The present TCR beta chain was sequenced within a study of identical twins. Unique molecular identifiers were in the cDNA, with template-switch universal primer binding. MiXCR, run by TCRdb on the 5' RACE reads, gives a single entry per CDR3 protein. Here the sample spans about 220,000 distinct CDR3 sequences, roughly 7.5% being singletons. This clonotype was found many times. Germline values: CDR1 SEHNR, CDR2 FQNEAQ (reference sequence). This CDR3 spans 13 amino acids. Trimming left V 4 bases short and J 8 bases short, with 12 bases between. The sample also formed part of further work on yellow fever vaccine responses in identical twins.

This chain uses TRBV7-9 with TRBJ2-1; D not resolved. Sequencing was performed on CD8+ T cells sorted from blood. This TCR derives from a woman younger than 35 in good health. This CDR3 is CASSSRPTYEQFF. CDR3 sequence (DNA): TGTGCCAGCAGCTCCCGACCCACCTATGAGCAGTTCTTC.